These T cell receptor beta chains were read from a single sample in a study of blood T cell repertoires in COVID-19. Profiling relied on immunoSEQ multiplex PCR, and the TCRdb table lists in-frame clones only, not all of them. Seen here are under 200,000 clones, roughly 80% observed once, and the top ten hold less than 5.5%. Sequenced input: PBMCs or T cells enriched from blood (not recorded which). These receptors were taken from a woman aged 55-70 years with acute COVID-19. The CDR3 runs from the conserved cysteine through the conserved F or W. A D gene is named only where the DNA matches it firmly. The size entry is marked missing in some rows and otherwise reads once, few, many or a size class.

D gene	clone size	V gene	CDR3 length	J gene	CDR3 DNA	CDR3 protein
TRBD2	once	TRBV6-5	13	TRBJ2-3	TGTGCCAGTTTTGGGCTTGGGAGGGGTACGCAGTATTTT	CASFGLGRGTQYF
TRBD1	.	TRBV7-2	14	TRBJ1-1	TGTGCCAGCAGCTTCCGGGACAGAGCCGGTGAAGCTTTCTTT	CASSFRDRAGEAFF
.	.	TRBV19	13	TRBJ1-2	TGTGCCAGTAGTCCCGGGACATCTTCTGGCTACACCTTC	CASSPGTSSGYTF
.	once	TRBV3-1/TRBV3-2	14	TRBJ2-5	TGTGCCAGCAGAGACAGAGGGGGTGGAGAGACCCAGTACTTC	CASRDRGGGETQYF
.	.	TRBV7-9	14	TRBJ2-2	TGTGCCAGCATCGGGGGTTCGAACACCGGGGAGCTGTTTTTT	CASIGGSNTGELFF
.	.	TRBV6-2/TRBV6-3	15	TRBJ2-7	TGTGCCAGCAGTTACCCCCAGACAAGCCACTACGAGCAGTACTTC	CASSYPQTSHYEQYF
TRBD1	.	TRBV6-5	14	TRBJ1-2	TGTGCCAGTACGAAATTGGACAGGGGTTATGGCTACACCTTC	CASTKLDRGYGYTF
TRBD2	.	TRBV6-5	16	TRBJ2-7	TGTGCCAGCAGTTACGGGGGAACGGGAGGGCTTAACGAGCAGTACTTC	CASSYGGTGGLNEQYF
TRBD1	.	TRBV27	13	TRBJ1-2	TGTGCCAGCAGTTTTAGGACAGGGAATGGCTACACCTTC	CASSFRTGNGYTF
.	.	TRBV4-3	16	TRBJ1-2	TGCGCCAGCAGCCGAATACCGACAGCGAAAAGGGATGGCTACACCTTC	CASSRIPTAKRDGYTF
TRBD1	.	TRBV30	13	TRBJ2-5	TGTGCCTGGAGCTCCGACAGGGTTGGGACCCAGTACTTC	CAWSSDRVGTQYF
.	.	TRBV5-1	12	TRBJ1-2	TGCGCCAGCAGCTCGTCCTATCTTGGCTACACCTTC	CASSSSYLGYTF
TRBD1	.	TRBV9	15	TRBJ2-7	TGTGCCAGCAGCGTAGGACAGGGGGCAACCTACGAGCAGTACTTC	CASSVGQGATYEQYF
.	.	TRBV3-1/TRBV3-2	16	TRBJ1-1	TGTGCCAGCGCACCCCCGCGTAAACCCACAGTCACTGAAGCTTTCTTT	CASAPPRKPTVTEAFF
.	.	TRBV4-3	18	TRBJ1-6	TGCGCCAGCAGCCAAGATCTCGCATTAAATTACAATAATTCACCCCTCCACTTT	CASSQDLALNYNNSPLHF
.	.	TRBV5-1	16	TRBJ2-6	TGCGCCAGCAGCGCTGCCTGGGAGTCTGGGGCCAACGTCCTGACTTTC	CASSAAWESGANVLTF
TRBD1	.	TRBV12-3/TRBV12-4	13	TRBJ2-1	TGTGCCAGCAGTTGGGACAGGGGGGATGAGCAGTTCTTC	CASSWDRGDEQFF
TRBD1	.	TRBV7-2	14	TRBJ1-4	TGTGCCAGCAGCTTAGCTCGGACAGGGGGCGCGTTGTTTTTT	CASSLARTGGALFF
.	.	TRBV5-4	15	TRBJ2-5	TGTGCCAGCAGCTCCTTGTTGCGCGGGTTGGAGACCCAGTACTTC	CASSSLLRGLETQYF
.	few	TRBV6-5	16	TRBJ1-3	TGTGCCAGCAGTTACTCCCAGGGGACCGCCGGAAACACCATATATTTT	CASSYSQGTAGNTIYF
.	.	TRBV3-1/TRBV3-2	15	TRBJ1-4	TGTGCCAGCAGCCAAGAGGGGCAAGGACGTGAAAAACTGTTTTTT	CASSQEGQGREKLFF
.	.	TRBV13	14	TRBJ1-2	TGTGCCAGCAGCTTTGGGTCAGGGGCGCAGGGCTACACCTTC	CASSFGSGAQGYTF
.	few	TRBV28	11	TRBJ1-2	TGTGCCAGCAGCAAATTCTATGGCTACACCTTC	CASSKFYGYTF
TRBD1	.	TRBV29-1	15	TRBJ2-7	TGCAGCGTTGACTCGGGACAGGGTGAATTCTACGAGCAGTACTTC	CSVDSGQGEFYEQYF
.	once	TRBV9	14	TRBJ2-1	TGTGCCAGCAGCGTGGGGCAAGTCTACAATGAGCAGTTCTTC	CASSVGQVYNEQFF
.	.	TRBV6-5	12	TRBJ1-1	TGTGCCTGCTCGCGGGACCCCACTGAAGCTTTCTTT	CACSRDPTEAFF
TRBD1	few	TRBV7-9	13	TRBJ1-2	TGTGCCTTGCCGTGGACAGGGAGCTATGGCTACACCTTC	CALPWTGSYGYTF
.	few	TRBV28	15	TRBJ1-2	TGTGCCAGCAGTTTATCAGGGGCCGAAAACTATGGCTACACCTTC	CASSLSGAENYGYTF
TRBD1	.	TRBV7-8	15	TRBJ1-4	TGTGCCAGCAGCGACCCGAGGGGGCGCCGGGGAAAACTGTTTTTT	CASSDPRGRRGKLFF
.	.	TRBV5-4	16	TRBJ1-2	TGTGCCAGCAGCTTAGGAGGCAGCTCCATTTTCTATGGCTACACCTTC	CASSLGGSSIFYGYTF
.	once	TRBV3-1/TRBV3-2	13	TRBJ1-3	TGTGCCAGCAGCCAAGGGGCTCGAAACACCATATATTTT	CASSQGARNTIYF
.	.	TRBV18	12	TRBJ2-1	TGTGCCAGCTCACCATCGAACAGCGAGCAGTTCTTC	CASSPSNSEQFF
.	.	TRBV6-5	14	TRBJ1-3	TGTGCCAGCAGTTACTCGGGGGGAGAAAACACCATATATTTT	CASSYSGGENTIYF
.	.	TRBV19	15	TRBJ2-3	TGTGCCAGTAGTATAGGGGCTCTCTCTGTAGATACGCAGTATTTT	CASSIGALSVDTQYF
.	.	TRBV24-1	18	TRBJ2-3	TGTGCCACCAGTGATGTCCGGGCGGGCACCTACGGCACAGATACGCAGTATTTT	CATSDVRAGTYGTDTQYF
.	.	TRBV25-1	13	TRBJ2-2	TGTGCCAGCAGACAGGCGAACACCGGGGAGCTGTTTTTT	CASRQANTGELFF
.	.	TRBV9	12	TRBJ2-1	TGTGCCAGCAGCGTCGGACTCAATGAGCAGTTCTTC	CASSVGLNEQFF
TRBD2	once	TRBV27	14	TRBJ2-3	TGTGCCAGCAGGACTAGCCCTAGCACAGATACGCAGTATTTT	CASRTSPSTDTQYF
.	.	TRBV5-1	13	TRBJ2-5	TGCGCCAGCAGCTTTACAGGAGAGGAGACCCAGTACTTC	CASSFTGEETQYF
TRBD1	.	TRBV5-5	16	TRBJ1-4	TGTGCCAGCAGCTTAAACGCCAGGGGGCGAAATGAAAAACTGTTTTTT	CASSLNARGRNEKLFF
TRBD1	.	TRBV10-3	14	TRBJ2-5	TGTGCCATCAGTAGACAGGGTACGGAAGAGACCCAGTACTTC	CAISRQGTEETQYF
.	few	TRBV28	15	TRBJ1-2	TGTGCCAGCAGTTTCGAATACAGGTTTGGATATGGCTACACCTTC	CASSFEYRFGYGYTF
.	.	TRBV10-3	14	TRBJ1-3	TGTGCCATCACCGGGGGTACCTCTGGAAACACCATATATTTT	CAITGGTSGNTIYF
.	.	TRBV6-5	11	TRBJ1-2	TGTGCCAGCGCTCTAAACTATGGCTACACCTTC	CASALNYGYTF
.	.	TRBV7-6	20	TRBJ2-3	TGTGCCAGCAGCTTATCCATGGGGCTAATAACTCCAAGCCCCACAGATACGCAGTATTTT	CASSLSMGLITPSPTDTQYF
.	.	TRBV9	14	TRBJ2-3	TGTGCCAGCAGCGTAGTCGCTCTCGGAGATACGCAGTATTTT	CASSVVALGDTQYF
.	.	TRBV15	13	TRBJ1-5	TGTGCCACCAGCGCAGGGGCAAATCAGCCCCAGCATTTT	CATSAGANQPQHF
.	.	TRBV3-1/TRBV3-2	13	TRBJ1-2	TGTGCCAGCAGCCAGGACACAGTGTATGGCTACACCTTC	CASSQDTVYGYTF
TRBD1	.	TRBV10-1	13	TRBJ1-2	TGCGCCAGCAGTCCCGTACAGGGGGCGGGCTACACCTTC	CASSPVQGAGYTF
TRBD2	.	TRBV2	13	TRBJ2-1	TGTGCCAGACAGCGGGGGCCCTACAATGAGCAGTTCTTC	CARQRGPYNEQFF
TRBD2	few	TRBV10-1	15	TRBJ2-1	TGCGCCAGCAGGACGACTAGCGGGTTGTACAATGAGCAGTTCTTC	CASRTTSGLYNEQFF
TRBD1	.	TRBV7-9	16	TRBJ1-4	TGTGCCAGCAGCCCGACACCCCAGGGGGGAAATGAAAAACTGTTTTTT	CASSPTPQGGNEKLFF
TRBD2	.	TRBV5-5	13	TRBJ2-7	TGTGCCAGCAGCAGGGAGGGTAGCAACGAGCAGTACTTC	CASSREGSNEQYF
.	.	TRBV2	13	TRBJ1-2	TGTGCCAGCAGCCTCGGGCGGGGAGACGGCTACACCTTC	CASSLGRGDGYTF
.	.	TRBV18	16	TRBJ1-2	TGTGCCAGCTCACCGTTTGAGCGGGACGCAGTCTATGGCTACACCTTC	CASSPFERDAVYGYTF